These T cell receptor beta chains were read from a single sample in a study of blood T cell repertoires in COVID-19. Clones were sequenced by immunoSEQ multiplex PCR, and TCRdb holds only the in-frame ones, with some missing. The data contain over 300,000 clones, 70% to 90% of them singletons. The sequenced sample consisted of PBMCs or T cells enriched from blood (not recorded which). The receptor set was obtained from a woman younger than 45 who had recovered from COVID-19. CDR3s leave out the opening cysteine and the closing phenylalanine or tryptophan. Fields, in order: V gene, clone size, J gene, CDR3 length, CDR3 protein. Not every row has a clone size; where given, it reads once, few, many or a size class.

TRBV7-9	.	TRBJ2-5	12	ASSPRAGEETQY
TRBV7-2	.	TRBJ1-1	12	ASSWTGTNTEAF
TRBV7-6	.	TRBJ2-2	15	ASSLDSQTEQTGELF
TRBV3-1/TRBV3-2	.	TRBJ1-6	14	ASSPTMDSYNSPLH
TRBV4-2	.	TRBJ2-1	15	ASSQTKQGTAYNEQF
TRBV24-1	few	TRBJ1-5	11	ATSPAGEQPQH
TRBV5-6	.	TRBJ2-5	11	ASSFAAAETQY
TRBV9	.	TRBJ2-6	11	ASLSSGANVLT
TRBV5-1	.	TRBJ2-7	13	ASSPSGGESYEQY
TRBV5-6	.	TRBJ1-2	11	ASNRDRGYGYT
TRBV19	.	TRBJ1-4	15	ASSLPGQTATNEKLF
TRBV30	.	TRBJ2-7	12	AWSPGTGVHEQY
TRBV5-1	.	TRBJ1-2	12	ASSLLTANYGYT
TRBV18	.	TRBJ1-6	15	ASSPPKKGGRNSPLH
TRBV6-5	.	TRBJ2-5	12	ASIFGTGQETQY